Listed below are T cell receptor beta chains from one sample, sequenced in a study of cytomegalovirus exposure and HLA in healthy donors. Assay: immunoSEQ multiplex PCR; the TCRdb copy retains only in-frame clones and omits some. The sample yields about 110,000 clones, about 85% seen once. Sequencing was done on a sample of PBMCs. The receptors were sampled from a woman younger than 30 in good health and CMV-seronegative. CDR3s include the opening cysteine and the closing phenylalanine or tryptophan. The D gene is left open where the match is weak. Size tells how often a clone was seen (once, few, many) or the class of an expanded clone, and some rows leave it out.

. | TRBJ1-5 | TRBV28 | . | 14 | CASRADYSNQPQHF | TGTGCCAGCAGAGCGGACTATAGCAATCAGCCCCAGCATTTT
TRBD2 | TRBJ2-7 | TRBV7-2 | . | 14 | CASSQDGGEYEQYF | TGTGCCAGCAGCCAAGATGGGGGGGAATACGAGCAGTACTTC
TRBD1 | TRBJ2-7 | TRBV27 | . | 15 | CASSIRDRGSYEQYF | TGTGCCAGCAGTATCCGGGACAGGGGCTCCTACGAGCAGTACTTC
. | TRBJ1-2 | TRBV5-4 | . | 15 | CASSWDTSTAYGYTF | TGTGCCAGCAGCTGGGACACCTCGACCGCCTATGGCTACACCTTC
. | TRBJ2-5 | TRBV25-1 | . | 14 | CASSEGGIQETQYF | TGTGCCAGCAGTGAAGGAGGCATACAAGAGACCCAGTACTTC
TRBD1 | TRBJ2-7 | TRBV7-8 | . | 17 | CASSLGNFGTGAYEQYF | TGTGCCAGCAGCTTGGGTAACTTCGGGACAGGGGCCTACGAGCAGTACTTC
. | TRBJ2-3 | TRBV11-2 | . | 15 | CASSLGTLNTDTQYF | TGTGCCAGCAGCTTAGGGACATTAAACACAGATACGCAGTATTTT
. | TRBJ1-2 | TRBV19 | . | 12 | CASHQANYGYTF | TGTGCCAGTCACCAGGCCAACTATGGCTACACCTTC
TRBD1 | TRBJ2-2 | TRBV11-3 | . | 16 | CASSSPGTANTGELFF | TGTGCCAGCAGCTCGCCAGGGACAGCGAACACCGGGGAGCTGTTTTTT
TRBD1 | TRBJ1-6 | TRBV9 | . | 12 | CASGQGRSPLHF | TGTGCCAGCGGACAGGGAAGATCACCCCTCCACTTT
TRBD1 | TRBJ1-1 | TRBV29-1 | . | 12 | CSAWTGNTEAFF | TGCAGCGCCTGGACAGGGAACACTGAAGCTTTCTTT
. | TRBJ2-5 | TRBV5-6 | . | 14 | CASSLSRGGETQYF | TGTGCCAGCAGCTTGTCGAGAGGAGGAGAGACCCAGTACTTC
. | TRBJ1-5 | TRBV27 | . | 13 | CASSLGQNQPQHF | TGTGCCAGCAGTTTGGGACAAAATCAGCCCCAGCATTTT
TRBD2 | TRBJ2-5 | TRBV4-1 | . | 15 | CASSQAVAGGETQYF | TGCGCCAGCAGCCAAGCCGTAGCGGGGGGGGAGACCCAGTACTTC
TRBD1 | TRBJ1-5 | TRBV5-5 | . | 15 | CASSPTSQGAQPQHF | TGTGCCAGCAGCCCTACTTCACAGGGGGCACAGCCCCAGCATTTT
. | TRBJ2-3 | TRBV7-6 | once | 15 | CASSPSGSSTDTQYF | TGTGCCAGCAGCCCCAGCGGATCGAGCACAGATACGCAGTATTTT
. | TRBJ2-1 | TRBV4-1 | . | 17 | CASSQDWQSGAGNEQFF | TGCGCCAGCAGCCAAGATTGGCAATCCGGCGCGGGGAATGAGCAGTTCTTC
TRBD1 | TRBJ2-7 | TRBV6-4 | . | 14 | CASSDRGLRNEQYF | TGTGCCAGCAGCGACAGGGGGTTAAGGAACGAGCAGTACTTC
. | TRBJ1-2 | TRBV4-1 | . | 14 | CASSPTTGDYGYTF | TGCGCCAGCAGCCCTACGACAGGAGACTATGGCTACACCTTC
. | TRBJ1-2 | TRBV10-3 | . | 14 | CAISESGANYGYTF | TGTGCCATCAGTGAGTCGGGGGCGAACTATGGCTACACCTTC
. | TRBJ2-7 | TRBV19 | . | 14 | CASSIVQNSYEQYF | TGTGCCAGTAGTATAGTACAGAATTCCTACGAGCAGTACTTC
. | TRBJ2-6 | TRBV5-6 | . | 15 | CASSWGASGANVLTF | TGTGCCAGCAGCTGGGGAGCCTCTGGGGCCAACGTCCTGACTTTC
TRBD1 | TRBJ2-1 | TRBV2 | . | 15 | CASSEPGQMYNEQFF | TGTGCCAGCAGTGAACCGGGACAGATGTACAATGAGCAGTTCTTC
TRBD1 | TRBJ2-7 | TRBV2 | once | 13 | CASKAGGPYEQYF | TGTGCCAGCAAGGCAGGGGGCCCCTACGAGCAGTACTTC
. | TRBJ1-5 | TRBV6-1 | . | 15 | CASSEWAGLGQPQHF | TGTGCCAGCAGTGAATGGGCCGGTTTAGGTCAGCCCCAGCATTTT
. | TRBJ2-3 | TRBV2 | . | 17 | CASSEISLYGSTDTQYF | TGTGCCAGCAGTGAAATATCCCTCTACGGTAGCACAGATACGCAGTATTTT
TRBD2 | TRBJ2-7 | TRBV11-2 | . | 14 | CASRLTGTSYEQYF | TGTGCCAGCAGGTTAACCGGGACTAGCTACGAGCAGTACTTC
. | TRBJ2-2 | TRBV30 | . | 19 | CAWGPFTGDFRVPTGELFF | TGTGCCTGGGGTCCTTTTACGGGGGACTTCAGGGTCCCCACCGGGGAGCTGTTTTTT
TRBD1 | TRBJ1-3 | TRBV4-1 | . | 15 | CASSQTGGSGNTIYF | TGCGCCAGCAGCCAAACAGGGGGCTCTGGAAACACCATATATTTT
. | TRBJ1-1 | TRBV6-5 | . | 13 | CASSYSRRIEAFF | TGTGCCAGCAGTTACTCGAGGAGAATTGAAGCTTTCTTT
TRBD1 | TRBJ2-2 | TRBV13 | . | 13 | CASSARGRGELFF | TGTGCCAGCAGTGCCAGGGGGCGCGGGGAGCTGTTTTTT
TRBD2 | TRBJ2-5 | TRBV27 | . | 17 | CASSPIRVSGGAETQYF | TGTGCCAGCAGCCCAATTCGTGTTAGCGGGGGGGCAGAGACCCAGTACTTC
. | TRBJ1-5 | TRBV2 | . | 13 | CASRWGLDQPQHF | TGTGCCAGCAGGTGGGGGCTTGATCAGCCCCAGCATTTT
TRBD1 | TRBJ2-7 | TRBV11-2 | few | 15 | CASSLGTGGAYEQYF | TGTGCCAGCAGCTTAGGGACAGGGGGCGCCTACGAGCAGTACTTC
. | TRBJ1-2 | TRBV30 | . | 13 | CAWSVFVADGYTF | TGTGCCTGGAGTGTTTTTGTCGCGGATGGCTACACCTTC
TRBD1 | TRBJ2-5 | TRBV10-3 | . | 13 | CAIRTGEWETQYF | TGTGCCATCAGGACAGGGGAATGGGAGACCCAGTACTTC
. | TRBJ1-2 | TRBV18 | . | 12 | CASSRNRDGYTF | TGTGCCAGCTCACGAAACAGGGATGGCTACACCTTC
TRBD1 | TRBJ1-5 | TRBV30 | . | 15 | CAWKGTGWSNQPQHF | TGTGCCTGGAAAGGGACAGGGTGGAGCAATCAGCCCCAGCATTTT
TRBD1 | TRBJ1-5 | TRBV18 | . | 14 | CASSQGTGGQPQHF | TGTGCCAGCTCACAGGGGACAGGAGGTCAGCCCCAGCATTTT
TRBD1 | TRBJ1-2 | TRBV9 | . | 15 | CASSRLGQGASGYTF | TGTGCCAGCAGCCGACTAGGACAGGGGGCATCTGGCTACACCTTC
. | TRBJ2-1 | TRBV13 | . | 12 | CASSPPERTEFF | TGTGCCAGCAGCCCCCCCGAGAGAACAGAGTTCTTC
TRBD2 | TRBJ2-5 | TRBV10-3 | . | 17 | CAISEAGGEPYQETQYF | TGTGCCATCAGTGAGGCGGGGGGGGAACCGTACCAAGAGACCCAGTACTTC
. | TRBJ1-1 | TRBV30 | . | 13 | CAWNPRKSAEAFF | TGTGCCTGGAATCCAAGAAAGAGCGCTGAAGCTTTCTTT
. | TRBJ1-6 | TRBV2 | . | 18 | CASSELGQTNSYNSPLHF | TGTGCCAGCAGTGAATTAGGACAAACCAACTCCTATAATTCACCCCTCCACTTT
. | TRBJ1-2 | TRBV2 | . | 15 | CASSEGQAANYGYTF | TGTGCCAGCAGTGAAGGGCAGGCAGCTAACTATGGCTACACCTTC
. | TRBJ2-3 | TRBV6-5 | . | 12 | CASGIAGYTQYF | TGTGCCAGCGGGATTGCAGGGTATACGCAGTATTTT
TRBD1 | TRBJ2-7 | TRBV23-1 | . | 15 | CASSQSRTGHREQYF | TGCGCCAGCAGTCAATCTCGGACAGGGCATCGGGAGCAGTACTTC
. | TRBJ1-5 | TRBV30 | . | 13 | CAWSLGEGQPQHF | TGTGCCTGGAGTCTTGGGGAGGGACAGCCCCAGCATTTT
. | TRBJ1-6 | TRBV9 | . | 17 | CASSARPEEGVMSPLHF | TGTGCCAGCAGCGCCCGACCCGAAGAGGGAGTAATGTCACCCCTCCACTTT
TRBD1 | TRBJ2-2 | TRBV6-5 | . | 15 | CASSPWTGDTGELFF | TGTGCCAGCAGTCCTTGGACAGGGGATACCGGGGAGCTGTTTTTT
TRBD2 | TRBJ2-5 | TRBV4-1 | . | 15 | CASSLGLAGGQTQYF | TGCGCCAGCAGCCTGGGACTAGCGGGGGGACAGACCCAGTACTTC
. | TRBJ1-5 | TRBV7-9 | . | 15 | CASSSSRGSNQPQHF | TGTGCCAGCAGCTCAAGTAGGGGGAGCAATCAGCCCCAGCATTTT
. | TRBJ2-2 | TRBV5-5 | . | 15 | CASSLGQDYTGELFF | TGTGCCAGCAGCTTGGGACAGGATTACACCGGGGAGCTGTTTTTT
. | TRBJ2-1 | TRBV6-5 | . | 15 | CATKQGFVSYNEQFF | TGTGCCACCAAACAGGGTTTTGTCTCCTACAATGAGCAGTTCTTC
. | TRBJ2-1 | TRBV5-1 | . | 15 | CASSLALPVGNEQFF | TGCGCCAGCAGCTTGGCACTGCCTGTTGGCAATGAGCAGTTCTTC
. | TRBJ1-3 | TRBV10-3 | . | 16 | CASLKPGGSSGNTIYF | TGTGCCAGCCTTAAACCCGGGGGGAGCTCTGGAAACACCATATATTTT
. | TRBJ2-5 | TRBV20-1 | . | 11 | CSASGELAQYF | TGCAGTGCTTCGGGGGAGTTGGCCCAGTACTTC
. | TRBJ2-7 | TRBV28 | . | 15 | CASRSDRNTHYEQYF | TGTGCCAGCAGATCTGACAGGAATACTCACTACGAGCAGTACTTC